The 29 T cell receptor beta chains reported below all come from one sample, sequenced in a study of human CD4 T cells and Enterobacteriaceae. Memory CD4+ T cells were sorted as all CD4+ cells except CD45RA+CCR7+CD95- naive cells, over 95% pure. Repertoires were generated with immunoSEQ multiplex PCR, while TCRdb's copy carries only in-frame clones and drops some. The table lists 25,000 to 30,000 clones, approximately 81% of them singletons. The sequenced sample consisted of memory CD4+ T cells from blood. The origin of the receptors is a human donor in good health.

This clone was counted between two and nine times. The genes are TRBV7-6 and TRBJ2-5, with D unresolved. With 5 bases removed from V and 4 bases from J, the gap between germline ends came to 8 bases. The CDR3 is made up of 12 amino acids. Germline V gene sequence: CDR1 SGHVS, CDR2 FNYEAQ. The CDR3 bases are TGTGCCAGCAGCCGAGGACCAGAGACCCAGTACTTC. Translating it yields CASSRGPETQYF.

The chain is built from TRBV6-6 and TRBJ2-5; 14 bases map to TRBD2. The V gene end was trimmed by 2 bases and the J gene end by 1 base; junction bases not matched to a gene: 0. The germline CDR1 and CDR2 sequences are MNHNY and SVGAGI (reference sequence). This CDR3 region has 16 residues. The CDR3 nucleotides are TGTGCCAGCAGTTACGGGACTAGCGGGGGCCAAGAGACCCAGTACTTC. Protein: CASSYGTSGGQETQYF.

This clone was seen more than once but under ten times. The chain is built from TRBV5-1 and TRBJ2-7; D gene ambiguous. The CDR3 is made up of 13 amino acids. Germline CDR1 SGHRS, CDR2 YFSETQ. Between the trimmed V and J ends, which lost 0 bases and 1 base, there was a span of 5 bases. This chain's CDR3 is CASSLDGSYEQYF. The CDR3 bases are TGCGCCAGCAGCTTGGACGGTTCCTACGAGCAGTACTTC.

The chain recombines TRBV4-1 with TRBJ2-3; 7 positions agree with TRBD2. Germline CDR1 and CDR2: MGHRA and YSYEKL. V lost 4 bases to trimming and J lost 1 base; unmatched junction nucleotides: 5. CDR3 length: 15 amino acids. The CDR3 loop reads CASSPAGLGTDTQYF. DNA for the CDR3: TGCGCCAGCAGCCCAGCGGGGCTCGGCACAGATACGCAGTATTTT.

The CDR3 here is CATHRSYGYTF. The CDR3 nucleotides read TGTGCCACCCACCGATCCTATGGCTACACCTTC. This chain uses TRBV28 with TRBJ1-2, with D uncertain. The CDR3 extends over 11 amino acids. The germline V and J ends were trimmed by 10 bases and 4 bases, with 10 bases remaining between them. Germline CDR1 reads MDHEN; CDR2 reads SYDVKM.

The gene calls are TRBV28 and TRBJ1-2; a weak D match, TRBD1 (6 bases). CDR3 length equals 15 residues. Trimming took 3 bases from V and 4 from J, leaving 15 bases between them. From germline, CDR1 is MDHEN and CDR2 SYDVKM. CDR3 region: CASSFMGAGVYGYTF. In DNA, the CDR3 is TGTGCCAGCAGTTTTATGGGGGCCGGGGTCTATGGCTACACCTTC.

This clone occurred once. The chain employs TRBV7-9 and TRBJ2-5, with a possible D match to TRBD1 (6 bases). Germline V gives CDR1 SEHNR, CDR2 FQNEAQ (reference sequence). Trimming removed 1 base at V and 9 bases at J, with 12 bases between. The CDR3 spans 13 residues. The CDR3 spells CASSLGTGRAQYF. The CDR3 DNA reads as TGTGCCAGCAGCTTAGGTACAGGGCGGGCCCAGTACTTC.

This clone has a handful of counts. The chain recombines TRBV10-2 with TRBJ1-3, with 7 bases lining up with TRBD1. Germline V gene lookup returns CDR1 WSHSY and CDR2 SAAADI. J lost 4 bases, V lost 6 bases, and 12 bases had no gene match. The length of the CDR3 is 16 residues. The CDR3: CASSYIPGQKGNTIYF. CDR3 sequence (DNA): TGCGCCAGCAGCTATATACCGGGACAGAAAGGAAACACCATATATTTT.

V and J are TRBV10-3 and TRBJ2-5, with TRBD2 matching over 13 bases. The V gene's germline CDR1 is ENHRY and CDR2 SYGVKD. J lost 6 bases, V lost 8 bases, and 6 bases had no gene match. The CDR3 length is 14 residues. DNA of the CDR3: TGTGCCATCCGGGGGACTAGCGGGGAGAAGACCCAGTACTTC. It is translated as CAIRGTSGEKTQYF.

This chain links TRBV5-6 with TRBJ2-7; perhaps TRBD2 as D (5 bases). The CDR3 has 13 residues. Trimming cost V 4 bases and J 5 bases, with 13 bases left between them. Germline values: CDR1 SGHDT, CDR2 YYEEEE. The CDR3 loop is CASSPVGVHEQYF. The CDR3 DNA reads TGTGCCAGCAGCCCCGTCGGGGTCCACGAGCAGTACTTC.

The gene calls are TRBV18 and TRBJ2-1; 7 nucleotides align to TRBD1. The CDR3 spans 13 residues. The germline V gene has CDR1 KGHSH and CDR2 LQKENI. V lost 3 bases to trimming and J lost 5 bases; unmatched junction nucleotides: 1. DNA of the CDR3: TGTGCCAGCTCACCGGGACAGAACAATGAGCAGTTCTTC. It is translated as CASSPGQNNEQFF.

On this clone itself: At the DNA level, this CDR3 is encoded by other sequences in the same sample as well. The chain has TRBV4-1 and TRBJ2-1; TRBD1 agrees at 7 bases. This CDR3 is 15 amino acids long. With V trimmed by 4 bases and J by 0 bases, 3 bases remained unmatched. CDR1 and CDR2 (germline): MGHRA, YSYEKL. The CDR3 here is CASSRQGSSYNEQFF. Here the CDR3 DNA reads TGCGCCAGCAGCCGACAGGGAAGCTCCTACAATGAGCAGTTCTTC.

The chain joins TRBV2 to TRBJ2-7; 10 bases align to TRBD1. After removal of 3 bases from V and 1 base from J, the junction contained 3 bases not matched to a gene. CDR1 and CDR2 from the germline V gene are SNHLY and FYNNEI. There are 15 residues in the CDR3. This CDR3 reads CASSDLGQGSYEQYF. CDR3 in DNA: TGTGCCAGCAGTGATTTGGGACAGGGGTCCTACGAGCAGTACTTC.

This clone came up once. The rearrangement joins TRBV2 to TRBJ2-7; D remains unclear. The length of the CDR3 is 13 residues. The germline gives CDR1 SNHLY, CDR2 FYNNEI. V lost 3 bases and J 7 bases, leaving 13 bases between the germline ends. The CDR3, as DNA: TGTGCCAGCAGTGAGGAGAGACTCCGGGAGCAGTACTTC. Protein sequence: CASSEERLREQYF.

The chain uses TRBV7-8 and TRBJ2-2; D remains ambiguous. Trimming pared 4 bases from V and 8 bases from J, leaving 11 bases between. CDR3 length: 13 amino acids. The germline V gene has CDR1 SGHVS and CDR2 FQNEAQ. The DNA for the CDR3 is TGTGCCAGCAGCTCGAATCGGCGTGGGGAGCTGTTTTTT. It translates to CASSSNRRGELFF.

This clone showed up just a few times. The gene calls are TRBV5-6 and TRBJ2-7; 10 bases line up with TRBD1. Losses at the gene ends were 4 bases for V and 1 base for J; bases not matched to a gene: 8. The V gene's germline CDR1 is SGHDT and CDR2 YYEEEE. The CDR3 runs 16 residues. This CDR3 reads CASSEPGQGSSYEQYF. As DNA, the CDR3 is TGTGCCAGCAGCGAACCGGGACAGGGGTCGTCCTACGAGCAGTACTTC.

The genes are TRBV5-1 and TRBJ2-3, with D possibly being TRBD2 (5 bases). V dropped 5 bases and J dropped 3 bases, with 16 bases sitting between them. The CDR3 has 15 amino acids. Germline-derived CDR1 and CDR2 are SGHRS and YFSETQ. The CDR3 spells CASRSTGMGTDTQYF. The CDR3 DNA reads TGCGCCAGCAGATCGACCGGGATGGGGACAGATACGCAGTATTTT.

The chain joins TRBV6-6 to TRBJ1-5, with unresolved D. Trimming pared 10 bases from V and 0 bases from J, leaving 16 bases between. Germline V gene sequence: CDR1 MNHNY, CDR2 SVGAGI (reference sequence). There are 15 residues in the CDR3. DNA for the CDR3: TGTGCCACCCGAGATCAGGACCATAGCAATCAGCCCCAGCATTTT. Translating it yields CATRDQDHSNQPQHF.

This chain joins TRBV7-2 and TRBJ1-4; TRBD1 is a possible D gene (6 bases). The CDR3 runs to 14 residues. Germline values: CDR1 SGHTA, CDR2 FQGNSA. The V end was cut by 2 bases, the J end by 4 bases, with 8 bases between. CDR3 region: CASSLRTVNEKLFF. The CDR3 DNA reads as TGTGCCAGCAGCTTAAGGACAGTTAATGAAAAACTGTTTTTT.

V usage is TRBV5-4 and J usage is TRBJ1-2, with 7 bases that match TRBD1. This CDR3 region has 13 residues. Unmatched junction bases numbered 8, after V lost 4 bases and J lost 8 bases. Germline CDR1 reads SGHNT; CDR2 reads YYREEE (reference sequence). CDR3 region: CASSLDRTGGYTF. The CDR3 DNA is TGTGCCAGCAGCCTGGACAGGACGGGCGGCTACACCTTC. The variable domain in full, with the rest retrieved from reference TRBV5-4 and TRBJ1-2, is ETGVTQSPTHLIKTRGQQVTLRCSSQSGHNTVSWYQQALGQGPQFIFQYYREEENGRGNFPPRFSGLQFPNYSSELNVNALELDDSALYLCASSLDRTGGYTFGSGTRLTVV.

The chain has TRBV6-5 and TRBJ2-7; D tentatively fits TRBD1 or TRBD2 (5 bases each). The CDR3 has 13 residues. Germline assignment: CDR1 MNHEY and CDR2 SVGAGI. With 5 bases removed from V and 7 bases from J, the gap between germline ends came to 15 bases. The CDR3 coding sequence is TGTGCCAGCAGTAACCGGGGCGGCCTTGAGCAGTACTTC. It yields the protein CASSNRGGLEQYF.

This chain joins TRBV15 and TRBJ2-1; the match to TRBD2 covers 8 bases. The ends lost 6 bases at V and 5 bases at J; junction bases unmatched: 9. CDR1 and CDR2 (germline): LNHNV, YYDKDF (reference sequence). This CDR3 has 15 residues. This chain's CDR3 is CATSKGDSGNNEQFF. In nucleotides, the CDR3 is TGTGCCACCAGTAAGGGAGATAGCGGGAACAATGAGCAGTTCTTC. The whole variable domain, filled in from reference TRBV15 and TRBJ2-1, reads DAMVIQNPRYQVTQFGKPVTLSCSQTLNHNVMYWYQQKSSQAPKLLFHYYDKDFNNEADTPDNFQSRRPNTSFCFLDIRSPGLGDTAMYLCATSKGDSGNNEQFFGPGTRLTVL.

V usage is TRBV29-1 and J usage is TRBJ2-7; possible D gene TRBD2, 5 bases. CDR3 size: 13 residues. Trimming pared 3 bases from V and 1 base from J, leaving 10 bases between. Germline CDR1 SQVTM, CDR2 ANQGSEA. The CDR3 region has the DNA TGCAGCGTTGATAGGCCGGGGTCCTACGAGCAGTACTTC. Amino acids: CSVDRPGSYEQYF.

J is TRBJ2-1 and V is TRBV7-2; unclear D gene. V lost 9 bases and J lost 4, with 13 bases in between. The CDR3 runs 13 residues. Germline V CDR1 and CDR2: SGHTA, FQGNSA. In DNA form, the CDR3 reads TGTGCCAGTCGGAAGTCTTTATACAATGAGCAGTTCTTC. It codes for CASRKSLYNEQFF.

V is TRBV5-1 and J is TRBJ2-3; a weak D match, TRBD2 (7 bases). The CDR3 extends over 15 amino acids. The V gene's germline CDR1 is SGHRS and CDR2 YFSETQ. The germline V and J ends were trimmed by 3 bases and 5 bases, with 16 bases remaining between them. CDR3 nucleotides: TGCGCCAGCAGCTATACGGGGGGCGGTAAAGATACGCAGTATTTT. Translated: CASSYTGGGKDTQYF. The variable domain in full, with the rest retrieved from reference TRBV5-1 and TRBJ2-3, is KAGVTQTPRYLIKTRGQQVTLSCSPISGHRSVSWYQQTPGQGLQFLFEYFSETQRNKGNFPGRFSGRQFSNSRSEMNVSTLELGDSALYLCASSYTGGGKDTQYFGPGTRLTVL.

The genes are TRBV18 and TRBJ2-5; 8 bases are shared with TRBD2. Unmatched junction bases numbered 7, after V lost 2 bases and J lost 5 bases. CDR1 and CDR2 from the germline V gene are KGHSH and LQKENI. This CDR3 has 15 residues. CDR3 nucleotide sequence: TGTGCCAGCTCACCATACCGCGGGAGGTGGGAGACCCAGTACTTC. Translating gives CASSPYRGRWETQYF.

The chain uses TRBV27 and TRBJ2-1; 10 positions match TRBD2. CDR1 and CDR2 (germline): MNHEY, SMNVEV (reference sequence). The CDR3 extends over 15 amino acids. V shed 0 bases and J 7 bases; nucleotides not matched to a gene: 3. CDR3 DNA: TGTGCCAGCAGTTTATCTAGCGGGGGGAGGAATGAGCAGTTCTTC. Amino acid sequence: CASSLSSGGRNEQFF.

The chain combines TRBV29-1 with TRBJ2-2; TRBD2 matches at 14 bases. Germline CDR1 SQVTM, CDR2 ANQGSEA. The CDR3 runs 15 residues. The V gene end was trimmed by 7 bases and the J gene end by 4 bases; junction bases not matched to a gene: 5. Here the CDR3 DNA reads TGCAGCGGCCGACTAGCGGGAGGGCCCACCGGGGAGCTGTTTTTT. This encodes CSGRLAGGPTGELFF.

In its sample, this clone was seen a few times. V usage is TRBV14 and J usage is TRBJ1-6; TRBD1 might be the D (5 bases). The CDR3 extends over 16 amino acids. Germline lookup yields CDR1 SGHDN and CDR2 FVKESK. V dropped 0 bases and J dropped 9 bases, with 15 bases sitting between them. CDR3 nucleotide sequence: TGTGCCAGCAGCCAAGACTCCGCCGGGACGGGTTCACCCCTCCACTTT. Residues: CASSQDSAGTGSPLHF. The full variable domain, completed using reference TRBV14 and TRBJ1-6, is EAGVTQFPSHSVIEKGQTVTLRCDPISGHDNLYWYRRVMGKEIKFLLHFVKESKQDESGMPNNRFLAERTGGTYSTLKVQPAELEDSGVYFCASSQDSAGTGSPLHFGNGTRLTVT.